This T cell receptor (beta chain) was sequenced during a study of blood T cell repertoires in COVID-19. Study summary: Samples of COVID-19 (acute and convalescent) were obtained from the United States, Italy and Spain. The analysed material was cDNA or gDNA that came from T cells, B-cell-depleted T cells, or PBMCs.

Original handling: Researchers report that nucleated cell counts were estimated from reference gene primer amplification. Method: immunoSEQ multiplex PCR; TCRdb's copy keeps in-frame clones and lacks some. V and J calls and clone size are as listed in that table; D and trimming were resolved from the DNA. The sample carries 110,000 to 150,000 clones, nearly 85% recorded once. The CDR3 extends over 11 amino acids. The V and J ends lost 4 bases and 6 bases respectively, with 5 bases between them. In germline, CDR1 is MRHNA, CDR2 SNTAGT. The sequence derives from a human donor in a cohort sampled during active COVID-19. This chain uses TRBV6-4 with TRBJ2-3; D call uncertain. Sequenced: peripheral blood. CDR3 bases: TGTGCCAGCAGTGTTGCGGATACGCAGTATTTT. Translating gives CASSVADTQYF.